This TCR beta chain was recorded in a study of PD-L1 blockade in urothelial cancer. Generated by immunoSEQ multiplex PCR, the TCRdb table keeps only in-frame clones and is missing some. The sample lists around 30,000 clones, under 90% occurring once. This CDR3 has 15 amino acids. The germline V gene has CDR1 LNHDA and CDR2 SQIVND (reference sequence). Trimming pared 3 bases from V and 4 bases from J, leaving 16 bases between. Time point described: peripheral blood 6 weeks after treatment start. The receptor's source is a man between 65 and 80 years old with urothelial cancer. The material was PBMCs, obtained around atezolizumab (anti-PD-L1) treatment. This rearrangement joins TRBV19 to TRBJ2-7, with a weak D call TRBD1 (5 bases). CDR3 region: CASSISGALTYEQYF. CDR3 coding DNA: TGTGCCAGTAGTATTTCTGGGGCACTAACTTACGAGCAGTACTTC. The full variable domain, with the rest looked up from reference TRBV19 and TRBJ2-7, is DGGITQSPKYLFRKEGQNVTLSCEQNLNHDAMYWYRQDPGQGLRLIYYSQIVNDFQKGDIAEGYSVSREKKESFPLTVTSAQKNPTAFYLCASSISGALTYEQYFGPGTRLTVT.